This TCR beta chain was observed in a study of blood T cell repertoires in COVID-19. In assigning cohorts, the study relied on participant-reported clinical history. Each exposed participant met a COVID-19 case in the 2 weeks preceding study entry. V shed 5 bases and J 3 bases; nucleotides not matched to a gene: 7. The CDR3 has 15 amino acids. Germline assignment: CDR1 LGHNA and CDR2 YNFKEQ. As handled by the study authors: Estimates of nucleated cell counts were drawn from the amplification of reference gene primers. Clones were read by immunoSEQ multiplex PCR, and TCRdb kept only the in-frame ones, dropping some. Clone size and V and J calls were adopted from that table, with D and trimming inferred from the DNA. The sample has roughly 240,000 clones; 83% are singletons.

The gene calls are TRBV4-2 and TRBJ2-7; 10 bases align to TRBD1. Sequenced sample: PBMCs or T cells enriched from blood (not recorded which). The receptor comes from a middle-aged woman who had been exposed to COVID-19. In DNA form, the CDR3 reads TGTGCCAGCAGCACCCGGGACAGGGGAGACTACGAGCAGTACTTC. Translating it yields CASSTRDRGDYEQYF.